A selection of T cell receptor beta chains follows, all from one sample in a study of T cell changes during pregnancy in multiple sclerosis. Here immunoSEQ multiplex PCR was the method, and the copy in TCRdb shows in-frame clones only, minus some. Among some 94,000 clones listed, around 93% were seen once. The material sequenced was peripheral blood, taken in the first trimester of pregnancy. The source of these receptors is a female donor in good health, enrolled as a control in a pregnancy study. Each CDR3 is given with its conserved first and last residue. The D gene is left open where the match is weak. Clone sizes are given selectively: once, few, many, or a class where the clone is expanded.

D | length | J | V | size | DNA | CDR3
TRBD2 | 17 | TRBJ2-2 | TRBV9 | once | TGTGCCAGCAGCGTAATGGGGACTAGCGGGGCTACCGGGGAGCTGTTTTTT | CASSVMGTSGATGELFF
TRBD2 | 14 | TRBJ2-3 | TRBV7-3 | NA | TGTGCCAGCAGCCGATCGGGGGGGTTGGATACGCAGTATTTT | CASSRSGGLDTQYF
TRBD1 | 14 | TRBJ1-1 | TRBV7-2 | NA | TGTGCCAGCAGCTTGGGACAGGGTTTCACTGAAGCTTTCTTT | CASSLGQGFTEAFF
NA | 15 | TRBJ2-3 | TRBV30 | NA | TGTGCCTGGAGTTGGGCTAGCCCATTCACAGATACGCAGTATTTT | CAWSWASPFTDTQYF
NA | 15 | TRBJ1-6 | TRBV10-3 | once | TGTGCCATCAGTGAGTCGAGCCCAGGGGTGTCACCCCTCCACTTT | CAISESSPGVSPLHF
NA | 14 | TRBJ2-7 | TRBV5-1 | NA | TGCGCCAGCAGCCGCCAGACAGGCCACTACGAGCAGTACTTC | CASSRQTGHYEQYF
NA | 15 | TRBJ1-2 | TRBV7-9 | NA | TGTGCCAGCAGCTCGCAGGTGGGACATGACTATGGCTACACCTTC | CASSSQVGHDYGYTF
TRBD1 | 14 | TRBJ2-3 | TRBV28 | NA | TGTGCCAGCCGGGACAGGGGGCGGCGTATGGTGCAGTATTTT | CASRDRGRRMVQYF
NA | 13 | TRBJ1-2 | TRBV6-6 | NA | TGTGCCAGCAGTCCCAGCCTTAACTATGGCTGCACCTTC | CASSPSLNYGCTF
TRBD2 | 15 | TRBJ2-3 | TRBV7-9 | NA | TGTGCCAGCAGCTTAGGGCTAGCGGACACAGATACGCAGTATTTT | CASSLGLADTDTQYF
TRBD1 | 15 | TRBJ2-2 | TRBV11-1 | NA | TGTGCCAGCACTGCGAGACAGGGGAACACCGGGGAGCTGTTTTTT | CASTARQGNTGELFF
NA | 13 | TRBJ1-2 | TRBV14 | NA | TGTGCCAGCAGCCAAAGTAGGGGCTATGGCTACACCTTC | CASSQSRGYGYTF
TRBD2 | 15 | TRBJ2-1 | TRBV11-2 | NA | TGTGCCAGCAGCCCTATAGCGGGCTCCTACAATGAGCAGTTCTTC | CASSPIAGSYNEQFF
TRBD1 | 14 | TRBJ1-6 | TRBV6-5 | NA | TGTGCCAGCAGTTACAACAGGGGTGGCTCACCCCTCCACTTT | CASSYNRGGSPLHF
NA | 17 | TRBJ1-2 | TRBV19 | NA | TGTGCCAGCCACTCGAACACAGGGCAGGCCGAGTCCTATGGCTACACCTTC | CASHSNTGQAESYGYTF
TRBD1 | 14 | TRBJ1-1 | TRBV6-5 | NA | TGTGCCAGCAGTTACACAGGGGCAAACACTGAAGCTTTCTTT | CASSYTGANTEAFF
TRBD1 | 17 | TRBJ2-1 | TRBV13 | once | TGTGCCAGCAGCCCTCTAGGACAGGGAAAAGTCGACAATGAGCAGTTCTTC | CASSPLGQGKVDNEQFF
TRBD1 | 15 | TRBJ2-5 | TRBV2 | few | TGTGCCAGCAGGAGGACAGGGGCCTTCCAAGAGACCCAGTACTTC | CASRRTGAFQETQYF
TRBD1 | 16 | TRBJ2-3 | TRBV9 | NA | TGTGCCAGCAGCGCTATCCCGGGACAGAACACAGATACGCAGTATTTT | CASSAIPGQNTDTQYF
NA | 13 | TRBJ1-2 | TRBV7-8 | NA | TGTGCCAGCAGCTTAGACGGGAACTATGGCTACACCTTC | CASSLDGNYGYTF
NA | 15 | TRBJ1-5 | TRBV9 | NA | TGTGCCAGCAGCGTAGGATGGACAGAGAATCAGCCCCAGCATTTT | CASSVGWTENQPQHF
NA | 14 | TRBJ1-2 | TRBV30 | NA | TGTGCCTGGAGCGGACAGCGCCTTAACTATGGCTACACCTTC | CAWSGQRLNYGYTF
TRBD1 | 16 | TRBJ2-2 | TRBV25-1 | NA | TGTGCCAGCAGTGCCCGGACAGGGAGGAGCACCGGGGAGCTGTTTTTT | CASSARTGRSTGELFF
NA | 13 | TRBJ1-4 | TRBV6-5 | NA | TGTGCCAGCAGTTCGGGACTAACCGAAAAACTGTTTTTT | CASSSGLTEKLFF
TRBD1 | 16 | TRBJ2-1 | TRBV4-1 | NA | TGCGCCAGCAGCCAGGCGGGACAGGGGTTAAACAATGAGCAGTTCTTC | CASSQAGQGLNNEQFF
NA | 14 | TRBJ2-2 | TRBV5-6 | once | TGTGCCAGCAGCCGAGCGCCCGGCTCCGGGGAGCTGTTTTTT | CASSRAPGSGELFF
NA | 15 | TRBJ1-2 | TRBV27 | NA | TGTGCCAGCAGTTTATCGGACAGAGGGGACTATGGCTACACCTTC | CASSLSDRGDYGYTF
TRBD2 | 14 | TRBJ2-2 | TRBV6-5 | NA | TGTGCCAGCAGGCTTCGGGGGGGTCCCGGGGAGCTGTTTTTT | CASRLRGGPGELFF
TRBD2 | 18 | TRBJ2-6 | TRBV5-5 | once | TGTGCCAGCAGCTGGAGGGGCATGGGAGGGACTGGGGCCAACGTCCTGACTTTC | CASSWRGMGGTGANVLTF
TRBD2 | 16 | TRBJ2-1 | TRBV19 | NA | TGTGCCAGTAACGACTTTAAGCGGGACCCCGGGGATGAGCAGTTCTTC | CASNDFKRDPGDEQFF
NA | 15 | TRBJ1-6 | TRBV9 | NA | TGTGCCAGCAGCGTAGGGCAGGGTGCCAATTCACCCCTCCACTTT | CASSVGQGANSPLHF
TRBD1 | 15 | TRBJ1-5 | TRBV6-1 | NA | TGTGCCAGCATGCTCCGGGACAGGAACAATCAGCCCCAGCATTTT | CASMLRDRNNQPQHF
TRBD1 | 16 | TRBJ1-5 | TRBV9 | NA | TGTGCCAGCAGCCGAGACGGGACAGGAATCAATCAGCCCCAGCATTTT | CASSRDGTGINQPQHF
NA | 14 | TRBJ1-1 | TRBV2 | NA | TGTGCCAGCCAATTCAGTGGTTCGAACACTGAAGCTTTCTTT | CASQFSGSNTEAFF
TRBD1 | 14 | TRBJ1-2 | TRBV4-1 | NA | TGCGCCAGCAGCCAAGAGACAGGGGGCCGTGGCTACACCTTC | CASSQETGGRGYTF
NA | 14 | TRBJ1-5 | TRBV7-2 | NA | TGTGCCAGCAGCTTAATCAATAGCAATCAGCCCCAGCATTTT | CASSLINSNQPQHF
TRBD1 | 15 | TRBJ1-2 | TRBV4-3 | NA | TGCGCCAGCAGCCCCGGGACAGCCGGATTCTATGGCTACACCTTC | CASSPGTAGFYGYTF
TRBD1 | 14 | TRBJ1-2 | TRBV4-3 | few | TGCGCCAGCAGCCAAGAGTATACAGGGGACGCCTACACCTTC | CASSQEYTGDAYTF
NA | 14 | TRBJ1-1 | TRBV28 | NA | TGTGCCAGCAGTAAGGGACAAACGGACACTGAAGCTTTCTTT | CASSKGQTDTEAFF
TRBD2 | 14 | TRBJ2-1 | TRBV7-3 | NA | TGTGCCAGCAGCCCTAGCGGGGGGGCAGATGAGCAGTTCTTC | CASSPSGGADEQFF
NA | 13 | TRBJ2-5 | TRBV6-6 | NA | TGTGCCAGCTCGCGGCGAAAGGAAGAGACCCAGTACTTC | CASSRRKEETQYF
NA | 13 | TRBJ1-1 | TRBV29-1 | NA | TGCAGCGTAAATGGACTGTTGAACACTGAAGCTTTCTTT | CSVNGLLNTEAFF
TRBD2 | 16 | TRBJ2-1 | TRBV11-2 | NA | TGTGCCAGCAGTAAAATGCACGGGGGGACCTACAATGAGCAGTTCTTC | CASSKMHGGTYNEQFF
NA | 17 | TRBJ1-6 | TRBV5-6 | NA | TGTGCCAGCAGCTTGGGACAGGCGGGCGGGTATAATTCACCCCTCCACTTT | CASSLGQAGGYNSPLHF
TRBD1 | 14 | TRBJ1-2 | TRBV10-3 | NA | TGTGCCATCAGGCCGGGACAGGGGGGAGGTGGCTACACCTTC | CAIRPGQGGGGYTF
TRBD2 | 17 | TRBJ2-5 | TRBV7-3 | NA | TGTGCCAGCAGCTGGGGTAGCGGGGGCCCGTACCAAGAGACCCAGTACTTC | CASSWGSGGPYQETQYF
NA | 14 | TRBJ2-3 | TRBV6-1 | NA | TGTGCCAGCAAACGGGATTTGGGCACAGATACGCAGTATTTT | CASKRDLGTDTQYF
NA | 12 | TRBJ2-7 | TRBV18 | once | TGTGCCAGCTCACCGGGGCTTGGCGAGCAGTACTTC | CASSPGLGEQYF